This is a list of T cell receptor beta chains from one sample in a study of blood T cell repertoires in COVID-19. This table comes from immunoSEQ multiplex PCR, and its TCRdb copy is limited to in-frame clones, with some not included. The table records over 100,000 clones, over 75% of them present only once. The specimen was peripheral blood. The source is a man aged 80 or over with acute or convalescent COVID-19. Both conserved end residues are part of each CDR3. The D gene is left open where the match is weak. Clone size, where shown, is once, few, many, or a class for clones that have expanded.

CDR3aa,CDR3nt,j_gene,v_gene,d_gene,abundance
CASSLAGVGNNEQFF,TGTGCCAGCAGCTTAGCAGGGGTTGGCAACAATGAGCAGTTCTTC,TRBJ2-1,TRBV7-2,-,few
CASSRTSGRTYEQYF,TGTGCCAGTAGTAGGACTAGCGGGAGGACCTACGAGCAGTACTTC,TRBJ2-7,TRBV19,TRBD2,-
CASSLATGSNEKLFF,TGTGCCAGCAGCTTAGCGACAGGGTCTAATGAAAAACTGTTTTTT,TRBJ1-4,TRBV7-2,TRBD1,-
CASSPPAGLGTEAFF,TGTGCCAGCTCACCACCGGCAGGGCTTGGGACTGAAGCTTTCTTT,TRBJ1-1,TRBV18,-,-
CASSPDRLAGERYEQYF,TGTGCCAGCAGTCCGGACCGACTAGCGGGAGAACGATACGAGCAGTACTTC,TRBJ2-7,TRBV27,TRBD2,few
CASRHDNYEQYF,TGTGCCAGCAGGCACGACAATTACGAGCAGTACTTC,TRBJ2-7,TRBV7-2,-,-
CASSPAGGYQPQHF,TGTGCCAGCAGCCCGGCGGGGGGCTATCAGCCCCAGCATTTT,TRBJ1-5,TRBV7-8,-,-
CASSPKTGGNQPQHF,TGTGCCAGCTCACCGAAGACAGGGGGCAATCAGCCCCAGCATTTT,TRBJ1-5,TRBV18,TRBD1,-
CAWSLRRGSGELFF,TGTGCCTGGAGTCTTCGCAGGGGGTCCGGGGAGCTGTTTTTT,TRBJ2-2,TRBV30,TRBD1,-
CASRSTGDNQPQHF,TGTGCCAGCAGGTCAACAGGGGACAATCAGCCCCAGCATTTT,TRBJ1-5,TRBV7-9,TRBD1,-
CASSSGQGSYGYTF,TGTGCCAGCAGCTCCGGACAGGGAAGCTATGGCTACACCTTC,TRBJ1-2,TRBV5-5,TRBD1,-
CASSPLIQGNAELFF,TGTGCCAGCTCACCATTAATCCAGGGTAATGCGGAACTGTTTTTT,TRBJ1-4,TRBV18,-,few
CASSQGQGGEKLFF,TGCGCCAGCAGCCAAGGACAGGGGGGTGAAAAACTGTTTTTT,TRBJ1-4,TRBV5-1,TRBD1,-
CASSPGTGKAYNSPLHF,TGTGCCAGCAGCCCGGGGACAGGGAAGGCCTATAATTCACCCCTCCACTTT,TRBJ1-6,TRBV7-6,TRBD1,-
CASGDPGQGHEQFF,TGTGCTAGTGGGGATCCGGGACAGGGGCATGAGCAGTTCTTC,TRBJ2-1,TRBV12-5,TRBD1,-
CASSPGLAGRTDTQYF,TGTGCCAGCAGTCCCGGGCTAGCGGGACGAACAGATACGCAGTATTTT,TRBJ2-3,TRBV6-2/TRBV6-3,TRBD2,once
CASSVVDSNYGYTF,TGTGCCAGCAGCGTGGTGGACAGTAACTATGGCTACACCTTC,TRBJ1-2,TRBV2,-,-
CASSQDATSNTEAFF,TGTGCCAGCAGCCAAGATGCCACATCTAACACTGAAGCTTTCTTT,TRBJ1-1,TRBV4-2,-,-
CASSLTGQDNSPLHF,TGTGCCAGCAGCTTAACAGGGCAGGATAATTCACCCCTCCACTTT,TRBJ1-6,TRBV7-9,-,-
CSVAGHNTGELFF,TGCAGCGTTGCGGGACATAACACCGGGGAGCTGTTTTTT,TRBJ2-2,TRBV29-1,-,-
CSVWDRGGETQYF,TGCAGCGTATGGGACAGGGGCGGGGAGACCCAGTACTTC,TRBJ2-5,TRBV29-1,TRBD1,-
CASSFQSLAGAKGETQYF,TGTGCCAGCAGCTTCCAGTCACTAGCGGGGGCGAAGGGAGAGACCCAGTACTTC,TRBJ2-5,TRBV7-9,TRBD2,-
CASSHRGQVYEQYF,TGTGCCAGCTCCCACAGGGGACAAGTCTACGAGCAGTACTTC,TRBJ2-7,TRBV18,TRBD1,few
CASRDTGGIEKLFF,TGTGCCAGCAGGGATACAGGGGGCATTGAAAAACTGTTTTTT,TRBJ1-4,TRBV6-5,TRBD1,-
CASSPRNTGGLSGANVLTF,TGTGCCAGTAGTCCCAGGAATACAGGGGGCCTTTCTGGGGCCAACGTCCTGACTTTC,TRBJ2-6,TRBV19,TRBD1,-
CASSMWTGAPEAFF,TGTGCCAGCAGCATGTGGACAGGGGCTCCTGAAGCTTTCTTT,TRBJ1-1,TRBV7-8,TRBD1,-
CASSGTSGYNEQFF,TGTGCCAGTTCCGGGACTAGCGGGTACAATGAGCAGTTCTTC,TRBJ2-1,TRBV18,TRBD2,-
CASMDRGPQASGANVLTF,TGTGCCAGCATGGACAGGGGCCCTCAAGCCTCTGGGGCCAACGTCCTGACTTTC,TRBJ2-6,TRBV27,TRBD1,-
CATSDLGGGYTF,TGTGCCACCAGTGATTTAGGGGGAGGCTACACCTTC,TRBJ1-2,TRBV24-1,-,-
CASSDRTGGEQFF,TGCGCCAGCAGCGATCGTACAGGGGGAGAGCAGTTCTTC,TRBJ2-1,TRBV5-1,TRBD1,-
CASSRGEMNTEAFF,TGCGCCAGCAGCCGAGGAGAGATGAACACTGAAGCTTTCTTT,TRBJ1-1,TRBV5-1,-,-
CASSQPGLADNEQFF,TGTGCCAGCAGCCAACCGGGACTAGCGGACAATGAGCAGTTCTTC,TRBJ2-1,TRBV7-3,TRBD2,few
CASSSGQGANGEKLFF,TGTGCCAGCAGCTCGGGACAGGGGGCGAACGGTGAAAAACTGTTTTTT,TRBJ1-4,TRBV7-9,TRBD1,-
CASSRSTVNTEAFF,TGTGCCAGCAGCCGGTCCACAGTGAACACTGAAGCTTTCTTT,TRBJ1-1,TRBV9,-,-
CASSPRDSYGYTF,TGTGCCAGTAGCCCCCGGGACAGCTATGGCTACACCTTC,TRBJ1-2,TRBV19,TRBD1,-
CASSLRVAGAKGDTQYF,TGTGCCAGCAGCTTAAGGGTAGCGGGGGCAAAAGGAGATACGCAGTATTTT,TRBJ2-3,TRBV7-9,TRBD2,-
CSVAESQNQPQHF,TGCAGCGTTGCGGAGTCTCAGAATCAGCCCCAGCATTTT,TRBJ1-5,TRBV29-1,-,-